The 8 T cell receptor beta chains below come from one sample, sequenced in a study of cytotoxic CD8 clonotypes in ibrutinib-treated CLL. Profiled with immunoSEQ multiplex PCR; TCRdb holds only in-frame clones, not every one. This sample has some 200,000 clones; around 72% occur once, and the top ten carry roughly an eighth. The sample was PBMCs, taken after 24 months of ibrutinib treatment. The receptors shown here come from a human donor with chronic lymphocytic leukemia.

This rearrangement joins TRBV28 to TRBJ2-3, with D unresolved. Germline V gene lookup returns CDR1 MDHEN and CDR2 SYDVKM. The V end lost 2 bases, the J end lost 3 bases, and 3 bases lay between the germline ends. This CDR3 is built from 12 residues. In DNA, the CDR3 is TGTGCCAGCAGTTTAGCGACAGATACGCAGTATTTT. Translating gives CASSLATDTQYF.

The chain recombines TRBV6-1 with TRBJ2-7, with 8 bases that match TRBD1. Trimming at V came to 0 bases and at J to 3 bases, leaving 7 bases not matched to a gene. The CDR3 is 16 amino acids. The V gene's germline CDR1 is MNHNS and CDR2 SASEGT. Here the CDR3 reads CASSEAIWTGHYEQYF. DNA of the CDR3: TGTGCCAGCAGTGAAGCCATTTGGACAGGGCACTACGAGCAGTACTTC.

The table lists this clone with a few counts. This chain joins TRBV19 and TRBJ2-7; possible D gene TRBD2, 5 bases. V gave up 5 bases and J gave up 5 bases, with 7 bases separating them. Germline CDR1 is LNHDA and CDR2 is SQIVND (reference sequence). The CDR3 has 11 residues. As DNA, the CDR3 is TGTGCCAGTAGTGGAGGAGACGAGCAGTACTTC. This translates into CASSGGDEQYF.

V gene TRBV6-5 combines with J gene TRBJ1-2; 8 bases are shared with TRBD1. Germline V lookup: CDR1 MNHEY, CDR2 SVGAGI. V dropped 5 bases and J dropped 0; count of bases not matched to a gene: 2. The CDR3 contains 14 residues. CDR3 amino acids: CASSRTGPNYGYTF. CDR3 in DNA: TGTGCCAGCAGTCGGACAGGGCCTAACTATGGCTACACCTTC.

This chain uses TRBV30 with TRBJ2-7, with 13 bases fitting TRBD2. Germline V gives CDR1 GTSNPN, CDR2 SVGIG (reference sequence). V trimming: 1 base; J trimming: 3 bases; junction bases outside the gene matches: 3. The CDR3 runs 15 residues. CDR3 DNA: TGTGCCTGGAGTGGGGGGACTAGCGGGAACTACGAGCAGTACTTC. As protein: CAWSGGTSGNYEQYF. Variable domain in full (rest from reference TRBV30 and TRBJ2-7): SQTIHQWPATLVQPVGSPLSLECTVEGTSNPNLYWYRQAAGRGLQLLFYSVGIGQISSEVPQNLSASRPQDRQFILSSKKLLLSDSGFYLCAWSGGTSGNYEQYFGPGTRLTVT.

This clone occurred once. The rearrangement links TRBV6-5 to TRBJ2-7; D gene uncertain. CDR3 size: 13 residues. CDR1 MNHEY and CDR2 SVGAGI come from the germline V gene. Trimming took 3 bases from V and 2 from J, leaving 8 bases between them. The CDR3 nucleotides read TGTGCCAGCAGTTATACCCGAACCTACGAGCAGTACTTC. Translation: CASSYTRTYEQYF.

The chain combines TRBV10-3 with TRBJ2-3; the D is unclear. The CDR3 is 14 residues long. The ends were cut back, 5 bases at V and 1 base at J, with 10 bases in the middle. Looked up from germline, CDR1 is ENHRY and CDR2 is SYGVKD. The CDR3 reads CAISKGYRTDTQYF. For the CDR3, the DNA is TGTGCCATCAGTAAGGGTTATCGCACAGATACGCAGTATTTT.

The chain employs TRBV7-2 and TRBJ2-1; D may match TRBD1 or TRBD2 (6 bases each). V was clipped by 1 base and J by 4 bases, with 14 bases between them. This CDR3 has 16 amino acids. Germline values: CDR1 SGHTA, CDR2 FQGNSA. For the CDR3, the DNA is TGTGCCAGCAGCTTAGGATCGGGGGCGGTATACAATGAGCAGTTCTTC. Translation gives CASSLGSGAVYNEQFF.